The 24 T cell receptor beta chains below all came from one sample that was sequenced in a study of cytomegalovirus exposure and HLA in healthy donors. Primers: 60 Vbeta forward and 13 Jbeta reverse. Measured with immunoSEQ multiplex PCR; TCRdb has only the in-frame clones, and not every one. The sample contains fewer than 150,000 clones, around 80% of which appear only once. Sequencing was carried out using PBMCs. Receptors originate from a man aged 35 to 55 in good health and CMV-seropositive.

This CDR3 reads CAISGQGWGNYGYTF. DNA of the CDR3: TGTGCCATCAGTGGACAGGGATGGGGTAACTATGGCTACACCTTC. The chain employs TRBV10-3 and TRBJ1-2; 7 bases are a match to TRBD1. The CDR3 runs 15 residues. With 4 bases clipped from V and 1 base from J, the junction kept 6 bases outside the gene matches. Germline V gene lookup returns CDR1 ENHRY and CDR2 SYGVKD.

The V and J genes are TRBV27 and TRBJ2-7; 7 nucleotides agree with TRBD2. This CDR3 spans 14 amino acids. After removal of 2 bases from V and 6 bases from J, the junction contained 7 bases not matched to a gene. Germline V lookup: CDR1 MNHEY, CDR2 SMNVEV (reference sequence). DNA of the CDR3: TGTGCCAGCAGTTTAGCGGGAGTTCCTGGCGAGCAGTACTTC. As protein: CASSLAGVPGEQYF.

This clone has just one count. The rearrangement links TRBV30 to TRBJ2-3; maybe TRBD2 (6 bases). V shed 3 bases and J shed 0 bases, with 16 bases lying between them. Germline-derived CDR1 and CDR2 are GTSNPN and SVGIG (reference sequence). There are 16 residues in the CDR3. The CDR3 DNA reads TGTGCCTGGAGCGTCCTTTTTAGCGGTAGCACAGATACGCAGTATTTT. It specifies CAWSVLFSGSTDTQYF. Together with reference TRBV30 and TRBJ2-3, the CDR3 gives the full variable domain: SQTIHQWPATLVQPVGSPLSLECTVEGTSNPNLYWYRQAAGRGLQLLFYSVGIGQISSEVPQNLSASRPQDRQFILSSKKLLLSDSGFYLCAWSVLFSGSTDTQYFGPGTRLTVL.

CDR3 bases: TGTGCCAGCGGGCAGTTAGTGCACGAGCAGTACTTC. This gives the protein CASGQLVHEQYF. The genes are TRBV6-5 and TRBJ2-7; D is undetermined. Trimming stripped 8 bases from V and 5 bases from J, with 13 bases between. CDR1 MNHEY and CDR2 SVGAGI come from the germline V gene. This CDR3 has 12 amino acids.

The J gene is TRBJ1-4, the V gene TRBV6-5; D remains ambiguous. CDR3 size: 15 residues. V was trimmed by 0 bases and J by 8 bases, leaving 13 bases between them. Germline CDR1 is MNHEY and CDR2 is SVGAGI. In DNA form, the CDR3 reads TGTGCCAGCAGTTACTCCGCGGGGAACGTCGAAAAACTGTTTTTT. It encodes CASSYSAGNVEKLFF.

The chain recombines TRBV19 with TRBJ1-2; D possibly corresponds to TRBD1 (6 bases). Deletions cut 5 bases from V and 0 bases from J, with 13 bases between. Germline V lookup: CDR1 LNHDA, CDR2 SQIVND (reference sequence). The CDR3 is 15 residues long. The CDR3 nucleotides are TGTGCCAGTAGTGCCCCTGACAGGTCTAACTATGGCTACACCTTC. Its translation is CASSAPDRSNYGYTF.

The chain has TRBV5-1 and TRBJ2-7; 10 bases agree with TRBD1. V shed 2 bases and J 3 bases; nucleotides not matched to a gene: 5. The germline V gene encodes CDR1 SGHRS and CDR2 YFSETQ. The CDR3 totals 15 residues. CDR3 loop: CASSLSWTGGYEQYF. In DNA form, the CDR3 reads TGCGCCAGCAGCTTAAGCTGGACAGGGGGCTACGAGCAGTACTTC.

The CDR3 nucleotides read TGCGCCAGCAGCCAAGATCTTCTTCCGGGACAGGGGTATAGCAATCAGCCCCAGCATTTT. Protein sequence: CASSQDLLPGQGYSNQPQHF. This chain connects TRBV4-3 to TRBJ1-5, with 10 bases fitting TRBD1. Germline CDR1 and CDR2: LGHNA and YSLEER. Trimming removed 0 bases from V and 0 bases from J; junction bases left unmatched: 11. The CDR3 extends over 20 amino acids.

There are a few counts of this clone. CDR3 nucleotides: TGTGCCAGCAGTGGGGACAGTCTAACAACTAATGAAAAACTGTTTTTT. Translation gives CASSGDSLTTNEKLFF. The chain combines TRBV2 with TRBJ1-4, with 7 positions matching TRBD1. CDR1 SNHLY and CDR2 FYNNEI come from the germline V gene. Unmatched junction bases numbered 5, after V lost 4 bases and J lost 0 bases. There are 16 residues in the CDR3. The full variable domain, completed using reference TRBV2 and TRBJ1-4, is EPEVTQTPSHQVTQMGQEVILRCVPISNHLYFYWYRQILGQKVEFLVSFYNNEISEKSEIFDDQFSVERPDGSNFTLKIRSTKLEDSAMYFCASSGDSLTTNEKLFFGSGTQLSVL.

This clone was detected only a few times. The V call is TRBV27, the J call TRBJ1-2; 9 nucleotides line up with TRBD1. Looked up from germline, CDR1 is MNHEY and CDR2 is SMNVEV (reference sequence). V trimming: 2 bases; J trimming: 5 bases; junction bases outside the gene matches: 6. The CDR3 length is 15 residues. CDR3 in amino acids: CASSLRPTGGYGYTF. In DNA form, the CDR3 reads TGTGCCAGCAGTTTACGCCCGACAGGGGGTTATGGCTACACCTTC.

The gene calls are TRBV5-6 and TRBJ1-5; 7 nucleotides match TRBD1. Looked up from germline, CDR1 is SGHDT and CDR2 is YYEEEE. The CDR3 is 16 amino acids. V lost 0 bases and J lost 2; bases outside the gene matches: 5. In DNA form, the CDR3 reads TGTGCCAGCAGCTTGGACAGGGGCGCGGGCAATCAGCCCCAGCATTTT. This translates into CASSLDRGAGNQPQHF.

The chain couples TRBV5-1 to TRBJ2-2; 10 bases fit TRBD2. CDR3 length equals 17 residues. V lost 4 bases and J lost 6; bases outside the gene matches: 12. Germline V gene lookup returns CDR1 SGHRS and CDR2 YFSETQ. CDR3 region: CASSRLGLAGEAGELFF. The CDR3 region has the DNA TGCGCCAGCAGCCGCCTCGGGCTAGCGGGAGAGGCCGGGGAGCTGTTTTTT. Full variable domain (outside the CDR3, taken from reference TRBV5-1 and TRBJ2-2): KAGVTQTPRYLIKTRGQQVTLSCSPISGHRSVSWYQQTPGQGLQFLFEYFSETQRNKGNFPGRFSGRQFSNSRSEMNVSTLELGDSALYLCASSRLGLAGEAGELFFGEGSRLTVL.

The chain carries TRBV6-1 and TRBJ2-7, with D tentatively TRBD1 (6 bases). Germline V gene sequence: CDR1 MNHNS, CDR2 SASEGT. The CDR3 is made up of 15 amino acids. V was cut by 0 bases and J by 2 bases, with 11 bases left in between. The CDR3 DNA is TGTGCCAGCAGTGAAGCCGGGACACTCCCCTACGAGCAGTACTTC. It codes for CASSEAGTLPYEQYF.

V is TRBV2 and J is TRBJ1-1; a possible D gene is TRBD1 (6 bases). Germline values: CDR1 SNHLY, CDR2 FYNNEI. The CDR3 loop spans 13 amino acids. V dropped 7 bases and J dropped 1 base, with 10 bases sitting between them. The CDR3 DNA is TGTGCCAGCAAAGACAGGTCGAACACTGAAGCTTTCTTT. Encoded protein: CASKDRSNTEAFF.

This clone has only one observation. The rearrangement uses TRBV28 and TRBJ2-2, with 7 bases matching TRBD2. Trimming at V came to 6 bases and at J to 6 bases, leaving 13 bases not matched to a gene. The length of the CDR3 is 16 residues. Looked up from germline, CDR1 is MDHEN and CDR2 is SYDVKM. The CDR3, as DNA: TGTGCCAGCAGAACCCCGGGGGGTGGACTTTCCGGGGAGCTGTTTTTT. It yields the protein CASRTPGGGLSGELFF.

The rearrangement uses TRBV7-2 and TRBJ2-5; no reliable D call. Deletions cut 4 bases from V and 0 bases from J, with 9 bases between. The CDR3 extends over 14 amino acids. Per germline, CDR1 SGHTA and CDR2 FQGNSA. CDR3 residues: CASSSRLYQETQYF. CDR3 sequence (DNA): TGTGCCAGCAGCTCACGGTTGTACCAAGAGACCCAGTACTTC.

V is TRBV5-6 and J is TRBJ1-6; D gene uncertain. Germline loops: CDR1 SGHDT, CDR2 YYEEEE. This CDR3 is built from 18 residues. V lost 1 base to trimming and J lost 0 bases, with 14 bases between them. The CDR3 region has the DNA TGTGCCAGCAGCTTGTATGACACCTCGAGCTCCTATAATTCACCCCTCCACTTT. Protein product: CASSLYDTSSSYNSPLHF. Drawing the rest from reference TRBV5-6 and TRBJ1-6, the complete variable domain is DAGVTQSPTHLIKTRGQQVTLRCSPKSGHDTVSWYQQALGQGPQFIFQYYEEEERQRGNFPDRFSGHQFPNYSSELNVNALLLGDSALYLCASSLYDTSSSYNSPLHFGNGTRLTVT.

V and J are TRBV28 and TRBJ2-5, with D possibly TRBD2 on 7 matching bases. Germline V CDR1 and CDR2: MDHEN, SYDVKM. V was trimmed by 8 bases and J by 4 bases, leaving 17 bases between them. The CDR3 totals 14 residues. The CDR3 here is CASGGGGGRETQYF. In nucleotides, the CDR3 is TGTGCCAGCGGGGGAGGGGGGGGACGAGAGACCCAGTACTTC.

CDR3: CASRYTGDYGYTF. In nucleotides, the CDR3 is TGTGCCAGCAGGTATACAGGGGACTATGGCTACACCTTC. The chain is built from TRBV6-5 and TRBJ1-2; 7 bases fit TRBD1. Germline CDR1 is MNHEY and CDR2 is SVGAGI. CDR3 length equals 13 residues. V trimming: 6 bases; J trimming: 3 bases; junction bases outside the gene matches: 4.

V and J are TRBV5-1 and TRBJ2-5; 14 bases are a match to TRBD2. V lost 0 bases, J lost 5 bases, and 12 bases stayed unmatched. The CDR3 totals 19 residues. Germline CDR1 is SGHRS and CDR2 is YFSETQ. Written as DNA, the CDR3 is TGCGCCAGCAGCTTGGTGACTAGCGGGGGGGCCCTTTCTAGGGAGACCCAGTACTTC. Its translation: CASSLVTSGGALSRETQYF.

In this sample, this clone turned up a few times. The chain is built from TRBV5-8 and TRBJ2-5, with TRBD2 matching 10 bases. The DNA end is a closer match to TRBJ2-7, so the J assignment may be wrong. Germline V CDR1 and CDR2: SGHTS, YDEGEE. The CDR3 length is 18 residues. Here the CDR3 DNA reads TGTGCCAGCAGCTTGTTAGGCCTAGCGGGAGCGTATACCTACGAGCAGTACTTC. This translates into CASSLLGLAGAYTYEQYF.

V gene TRBV11-3 combines with J gene TRBJ2-1, with TRBD2 identical over 9 bases. Germline V gene sequence: CDR1 SGHNT, CDR2 YENEEA. V trimming: 2 bases; J trimming: 7 bases; junction bases outside the gene matches: 6. The length of the CDR3 is 15 residues. The CDR3 sequence is CASSLRGSGGNEQFF. The CDR3 DNA follows: TGTGCCAGCAGCTTACGTGGTAGCGGGGGTAATGAGCAGTTCTTC.

The chain has TRBV5-4 and TRBJ1-2, with 8 bases identical to TRBD1. Germline CDR1 SGHNT, CDR2 YYREEE (reference sequence). With 0 bases clipped from V and 0 bases from J, the junction kept 7 bases outside the gene matches. This CDR3 contains 17 residues. CDR3 in amino acids: CASSLVGQGPSNYGYTF. In DNA form, the CDR3 reads TGTGCCAGCAGCTTGGTAGGACAGGGACCATCTAACTATGGCTACACCTTC.

This chain joins TRBV18 and TRBJ1-1; D gene ambiguous. The germline gives CDR1 KGHSH, CDR2 LQKENI. V gave up 1 base and J gave up 1 base, with 7 bases separating them. This CDR3 has 14 amino acids. CDR3 nucleotides: TGTGCCAGCTCACCACAGAGATCGAACACTGAAGCTTTCTTT. Encoded protein: CASSPQRSNTEAFF.